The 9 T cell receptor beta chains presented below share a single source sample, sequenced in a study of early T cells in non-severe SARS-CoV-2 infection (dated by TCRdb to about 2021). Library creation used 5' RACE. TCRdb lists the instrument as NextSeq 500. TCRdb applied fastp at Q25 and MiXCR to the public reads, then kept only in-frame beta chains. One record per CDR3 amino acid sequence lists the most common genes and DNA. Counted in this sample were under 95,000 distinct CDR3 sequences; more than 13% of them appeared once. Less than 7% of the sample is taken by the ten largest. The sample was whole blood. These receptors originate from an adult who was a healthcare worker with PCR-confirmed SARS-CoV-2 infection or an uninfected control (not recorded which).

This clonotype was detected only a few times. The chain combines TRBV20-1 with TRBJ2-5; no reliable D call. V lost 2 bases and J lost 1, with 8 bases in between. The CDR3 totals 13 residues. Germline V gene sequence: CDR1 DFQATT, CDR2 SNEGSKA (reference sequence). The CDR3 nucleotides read TGCAGTGCTAGAAGAGGTCCCCAAGAGACCCAGTACTTC. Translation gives CSARRGPQETQYF.

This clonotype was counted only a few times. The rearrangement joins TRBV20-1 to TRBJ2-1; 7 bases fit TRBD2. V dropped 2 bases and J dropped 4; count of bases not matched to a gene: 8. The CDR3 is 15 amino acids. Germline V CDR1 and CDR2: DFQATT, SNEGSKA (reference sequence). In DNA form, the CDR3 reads TGCAGTGCTAGAAAGCGGGACGGGGAATACAATGAGCAGTTCTTC. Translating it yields CSARKRDGEYNEQFF.

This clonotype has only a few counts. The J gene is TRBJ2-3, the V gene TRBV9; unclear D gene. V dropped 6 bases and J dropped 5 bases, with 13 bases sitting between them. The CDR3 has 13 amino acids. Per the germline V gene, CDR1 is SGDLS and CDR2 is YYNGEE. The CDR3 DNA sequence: TGTGCCAGCACCCCCGACTTCGGAGATACGCAGTATTTT. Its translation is CASTPDFGDTQYF. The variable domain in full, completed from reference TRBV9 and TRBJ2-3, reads DSGVTQTPKHLITATGQRVTLRCSPRSGDLSVYWYQQSLDQGLQFLIQYYNGEERAKGNILERFSAQQFPDLHSELNLSSLELGDSALYFCASTPDFGDTQYFGPGTRLTVL.

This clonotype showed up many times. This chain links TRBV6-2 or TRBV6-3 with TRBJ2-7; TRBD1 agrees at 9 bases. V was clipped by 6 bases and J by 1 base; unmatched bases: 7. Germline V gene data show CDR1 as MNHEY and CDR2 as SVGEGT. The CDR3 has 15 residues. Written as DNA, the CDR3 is TGTGCCAGCAGAACGGGGACAGGGAGGTCCTACGAGCAGTACTTC. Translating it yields CASRTGTGRSYEQYF.

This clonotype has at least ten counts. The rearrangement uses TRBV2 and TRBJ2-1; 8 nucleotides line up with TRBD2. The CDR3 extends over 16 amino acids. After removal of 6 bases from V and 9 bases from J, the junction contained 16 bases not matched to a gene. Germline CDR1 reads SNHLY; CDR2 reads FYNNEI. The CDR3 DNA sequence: TGTGCCAGCAGGGGGGAGCGGGAGTCATTGCGGAGTGAGCAGTTCTTC. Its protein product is CASRGERESLRSEQFF.

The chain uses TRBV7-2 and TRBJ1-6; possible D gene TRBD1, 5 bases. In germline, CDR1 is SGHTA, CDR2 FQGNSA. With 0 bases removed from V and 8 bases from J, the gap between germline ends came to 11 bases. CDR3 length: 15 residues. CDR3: CASSLAAGADSPLHF. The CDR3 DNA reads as TGTGCCAGCAGCTTAGCAGCCGGGGCGGATTCACCCCTCCACTTT.

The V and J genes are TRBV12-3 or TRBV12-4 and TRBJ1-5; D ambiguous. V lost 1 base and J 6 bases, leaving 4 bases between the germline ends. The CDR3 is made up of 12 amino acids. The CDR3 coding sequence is TGTGCCAGCAGTTTAGAAGTTCAGCCCCAGCATTTT. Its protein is CASSLEVQPQHF.

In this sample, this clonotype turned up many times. CDR3 residues: CASSHSNQPQHF. For the CDR3, the DNA is TGTGCCAGCAGCCATAGCAATCAGCCCCAGCATTTT. V is TRBV7-9 and J is TRBJ1-5; D is unresolved. From germline, CDR1 is SEHNR and CDR2 FQNEAQ (reference sequence). The CDR3 covers 12 residues. The V and J ends lost 5 bases and 0 bases respectively, with 2 bases between them. Filled out from reference TRBV7-9 and TRBJ1-5, the complete variable domain reads DTGVSQNPRHKITKRGQNVTFRCDPISEHNRLYWYRQTLGQGPEFLTYFQNEAQLEKSRLLSDRFSAERPKGSFSTLEIQRTEQGDSAMYLCASSHSNQPQHFGDGTRLSIL.

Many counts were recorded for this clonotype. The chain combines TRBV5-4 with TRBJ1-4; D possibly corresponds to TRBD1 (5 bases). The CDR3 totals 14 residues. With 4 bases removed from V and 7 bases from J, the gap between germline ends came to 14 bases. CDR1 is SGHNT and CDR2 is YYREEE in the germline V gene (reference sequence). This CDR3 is CASSPGRGGEKLFF. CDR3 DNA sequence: TGTGCCAGCAGCCCTGGAAGGGGTGGTGAAAAACTGTTTTTT.